The T cell receptor (beta chain) described here comes from a study of Graves' ophthalmopathy and Graves' hyperthyroidism. Study details: Peripheral blood collection took place at initial diagnosis, before any treatment.

CDR3 size: 14 residues. V was shortened by 3 bases and J by 2 bases, with 8 bases between the two germline ends. This clonotype has only a few counts. Its target is not known. The authors amplified TCR beta CDR3 regions from RNA transcripts. HTBI primers were used in a first-round RT-PCR, which preceded a second-round multiplex PCR. TCRdb re-called the multiplex PCR reads through MiXCR, storing one row per CDR3 protein. Among about 230,000 distinct CDR3 sequences listed, around 42% were seen once. Study-level points and caveats: Cross-validated, the 13-signature model showed 87.88%/81.08% sensitivity/specificity, and 80%/75% in the test set.

None of the included patients had other autoimmune diseases, uncontrolled infections, pregnancy or lactation, as these led to exclusion. PBMCs were density-gradient isolated from approximately 9.8 ml fresh blood. V is TRBV12-3 or TRBV12-4 and J is TRBJ1-5; D is possibly TRBD1 (6 bases). The sequenced sample was peripheral blood. The TCR comes from an adult man with Graves' ophthalmopathy. The chain's CDR3 is CASSFRGGNQPQHF. CDR3 nucleotide sequence: TGTGCCAGCAGTTTCAGGGGAGGCAATCAGCCCCAGCATTTT.